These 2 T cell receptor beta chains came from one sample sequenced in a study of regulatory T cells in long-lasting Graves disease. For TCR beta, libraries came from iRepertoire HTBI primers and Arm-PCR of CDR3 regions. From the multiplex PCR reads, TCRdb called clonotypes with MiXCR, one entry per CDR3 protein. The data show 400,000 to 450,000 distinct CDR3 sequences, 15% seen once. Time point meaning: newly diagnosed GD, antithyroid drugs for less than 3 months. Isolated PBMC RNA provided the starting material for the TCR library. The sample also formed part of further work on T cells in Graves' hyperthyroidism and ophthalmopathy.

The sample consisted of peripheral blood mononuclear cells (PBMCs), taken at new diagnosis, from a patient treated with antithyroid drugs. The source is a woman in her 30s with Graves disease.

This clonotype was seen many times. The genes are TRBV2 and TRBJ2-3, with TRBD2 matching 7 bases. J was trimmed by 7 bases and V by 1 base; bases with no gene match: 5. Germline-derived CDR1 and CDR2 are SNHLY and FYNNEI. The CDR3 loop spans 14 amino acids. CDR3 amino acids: CASSEGLAQNTQYF. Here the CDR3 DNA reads TGTGCCAGCAGTGAAGGACTAGCCCAAAATACGCAGTATTTT.

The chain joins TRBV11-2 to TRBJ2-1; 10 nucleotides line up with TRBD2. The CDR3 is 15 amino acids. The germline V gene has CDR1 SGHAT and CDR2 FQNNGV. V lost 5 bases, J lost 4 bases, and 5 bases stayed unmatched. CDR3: CASSRGLADYNEQFF. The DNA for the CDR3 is TGTGCCAGCAGCCGCGGACTAGCGGATTACAATGAGCAGTTCTTC.